A single sample gave rise to the 7 T cell receptor beta chains below, sequenced in a study of cytomegalovirus exposure and HLA in healthy donors. The PCR ran on 60 Vbeta and 13 Jbeta primers. Clones were sequenced by immunoSEQ multiplex PCR, and TCRdb holds only the in-frame ones, with some missing. Among some 130,000 clones listed, approximately 81% were seen once. Sequencing was carried out using PBMCs. These receptor sequences come from a young man in good health and CMV-seronegative.

The chain joins TRBV29-1 to TRBJ1-1, with D possibly TRBD1 on 5 matching bases. The germline V gene encodes CDR1 SQVTM and CDR2 ANQGSEA. This CDR3 spans 12 amino acids. V dropped 8 bases and J dropped 3 bases, with 13 bases sitting between them. The CDR3 DNA follows: TGCAGCTCCGGCAGGGCGGACACTGAAGCTTTCTTT. This gives the protein CSSGRADTEAFF. Based on the CDR3 plus reference TRBV29-1 and TRBJ1-1, the full variable domain is SAVISQKPSRDICQRGTSLTIQCQVDSQVTMMFWYRQQPGQSLTLIATANQGSEATYESGFVIDKFPISRPNLTFSTLTVSNMSPEDSSIYLCSSGRADTEAFFGQGTRLTVV.

This clone appeared a single time. In DNA, the CDR3 is TGTGCCAGCAGAACGAGGGGCCGACTAGCGGGAGTGGCCGGGGCCAACGTCCTGACTTTC. It encodes CASRTRGRLAGVAGANVLTF. The genes are TRBV27 and TRBJ2-6; 12 bases are a match to TRBD2. V lost 6 bases to trimming and J lost 4 bases; unmatched junction nucleotides: 16. Germline V lookup: CDR1 MNHEY, CDR2 SMNVEV (reference sequence). CDR3 length: 20 amino acids.

This clone turned up a few times. The chain carries TRBV18 and TRBJ1-5, with unresolved D. CDR3 length equals 14 residues. V was shortened by 3 bases and J by 3 bases, with 9 bases between the two germline ends. CDR1 KGHSH and CDR2 LQKENI come from the germline V gene. The CDR3 is CASSPDTTNQPQHF. As DNA, the CDR3 is TGTGCCAGCTCACCCGACACCACCAATCAGCCCCAGCATTTT.

The table lists this clone with a count of one. The rearrangement uses TRBV28 and TRBJ2-5, with 7 bases matching TRBD1. The assigned J gene may be wrong: the sequence end matches TRBJ2-7 better. This CDR3 spans 15 amino acids. The germline V gene has CDR1 MDHEN and CDR2 SYDVKM. DNA for the CDR3: TGTGCCAGCAGTCCACAGGGGAAACCGCCCTACGAGCAGTACTTC. Its translation is CASSPQGKPPYEQYF.

The chain recombines TRBV4-3 with TRBJ2-2; 10 nucleotides agree with TRBD1. Germline CDR1 reads LGHNA; CDR2 reads YSLEER. The CDR3 length is 15 residues. J was trimmed by 5 bases and V by 2 bases; bases with no gene match: 2. The CDR3 coding sequence is TGCGCCAGCAGCCAATTGGGACAGGGGACCGGGGAGCTGTTTTTT. Residues: CASSQLGQGTGELFF.

V usage is TRBV25-1 and J usage is TRBJ2-1; 7 bases align to TRBD1. This CDR3 comprises 15 residues. CDR1 is MGHDK, CDR2 SYGVNS, per germline. V lost 6 bases and J lost 9; bases outside the gene matches: 14. The CDR3 DNA is TGTGCCAGCAGGCCGGGACAGAGCCCTGGAGGTGAGCAGTTCTTC. Encoded protein: CASRPGQSPGGEQFF. The whole variable domain, filled in from reference TRBV25-1 and TRBJ2-1, reads EADIYQTPRYLVIGTGKKITLECSQTMGHDKMYWYQQDPGMELHLIHYSYGVNSTEKGDLSSESTVSRIRTEHFPLTLESARPSHTSQYLCASRPGQSPGGEQFFGPGTRLTVL.

The chain uses TRBV11-2 and TRBJ2-7; D may be TRBD2 (5 bases). The CDR3 is made up of 15 amino acids. Germline CDR1 reads SGHAT; CDR2 reads FQNNGV. Trimming shortened V by 0 bases and J by 4 bases, and 13 bases separated the two germline ends. The chain's CDR3 is CASSLETSGDYEQYF. CDR3 bases: TGTGCCAGCAGCTTAGAAACTAGTGGAGATTACGAGCAGTACTTC.